One and the same sample provided the 8 T cell receptor beta chains below, sequenced in a study of T cell repertoires in cytomegalovirus infection. TCRdb ran MiXCR on the reads and lists one entry per CDR3 protein. Of 450,000 to 650,000 distinct CDR3 sequences listed, about 30% are singletons. Sequenced: PBMCs. The receptor set was obtained from a human donor in good health (CMV status not recorded). Some clones in this sample may be carry-over from other donors' samples.

The gene calls are TRBV6-2 or TRBV6-3 and TRBJ2-6; D remains ambiguous. The V gene lost 8 bases and the J gene lost 12 bases, with 14 bases spanning the gap. The length of the CDR3 is 12 residues. Germline-derived CDR1 and CDR2 are MNHEY and SVGEGT. This chain's CDR3 is CASGPAYGVLTF. DNA of the CDR3: TGTGCCAGCGGCCCTGCTTATGGCGTCCTGACTTTC.

The V and J genes are TRBV5-1 and TRBJ1-1; D possibly corresponds to TRBD1 (5 bases). There are 15 residues in the CDR3. V gave up 2 bases and J gave up 0 bases, with 11 bases separating them. Germline V gives CDR1 SGHRS, CDR2 YFSETQ. CDR3: CASSFQGAMNTEAFF. CDR3 in DNA: TGCGCCAGCAGCTTTCAGGGAGCCATGAACACTGAAGCTTTCTTT. The full variable domain, its missing parts supplied by reference TRBV5-1 and TRBJ1-1, is KAGVTQTPRYLIKTRGQQVTLSCSPISGHRSVSWYQQTPGQGLQFLFEYFSETQRNKGNFPGRFSGRQFSNSRSEMNVSTLELGDSALYLCASSFQGAMNTEAFFGQGTRLTVV.

The V and J genes are TRBV28 and TRBJ2-4; no clear D gene. V lost 5 bases, J lost 0 bases, and 8 bases lay in between. The CDR3 totals 14 residues. The germline V gene has CDR1 MDHEN and CDR2 SYDVKM. This CDR3 is CASSRRLAKNIQYF. The CDR3 coding sequence is TGTGCCAGCAGTCGGCGTTTAGCCAAAAACATTCAGTACTTC.

This chain uses TRBV30 with TRBJ2-2, with D perhaps TRBD2 (5 bases). This CDR3 comprises 12 residues. Between the trimmed V and J ends, which lost 5 bases and 5 bases, there was a span of 9 bases. Germline lookup yields CDR1 GTSNPN and CDR2 SVGIG (reference sequence). DNA of the CDR3: TGTGCCTGGTCAGCGGAAACCGGGGAGCTGTTTTTT. Its protein is CAWSAETGELFF.

The chain links TRBV2 to TRBJ2-1, with TRBD1 identical over 9 bases. With 6 bases clipped from V and 8 bases from J, the junction kept 14 bases outside the gene matches. The CDR3 sequence is 16 residues long. Germline CDR1 is SNHLY and CDR2 is FYNNEI. Here the CDR3 DNA reads TGTGCCAGCAGCCTAGGGACAGGGCATTTTACGTATGAGCAGTTCTTC. Translated, it gives CASSLGTGHFTYEQFF. Looking up the rest from reference TRBV2 and TRBJ2-1 gives the full variable domain: EPEVTQTPSHQVTQMGQEVILRCVPISNHLYFYWYRQILGQKVEFLVSFYNNEISEKSEIFDDQFSVERPDGSNFTLKIRSTKLEDSAMYFCASSLGTGHFTYEQFFGPGTRLTVL.

The rearrangement links TRBV7-3 to TRBJ2-3; D remains unclear. This CDR3 has 13 residues. Germline V gene data show CDR1 as SGHTA and CDR2 as FQGTGA. V was shortened by 4 bases and J by 8 bases, with 13 bases between the two germline ends. The chain's CDR3 is CASSSPSTATQYF. The CDR3, as DNA: TGTGCCAGCAGCTCCCCCAGTACGGCTACGCAGTATTTT.

The J gene is TRBJ2-3, the V gene TRBV7-2; the match to TRBD2 covers 8 bases. The CDR3 covers 15 residues. V gave up 3 bases and J gave up 5 bases; unmatched junction bases: 7. Germline V CDR1 and CDR2: SGHTA, FQGNSA. The CDR3 spells CASSLVAGRGDTQYF. CDR3 bases: TGTGCCAGCAGCTTGGTAGCGGGAAGGGGAGATACGCAGTATTTT.

This clonotype has only a few counts. This rearrangement joins TRBV27 to TRBJ1-2, with 10 nucleotides matching TRBD1. This CDR3 has 18 amino acids. CDR1 and CDR2 from the germline V gene are MNHEY and SMNVEV (reference sequence). V lost 1 base to trimming and J lost 4 bases; unmatched junction nucleotides: 12. The CDR3 DNA follows: TGTGCCAGCAGTTTATACTTGCCGACAGGGGGCACGGTCTATGGCTACACCTTC. Residues: CASSLYLPTGGTVYGYTF.